This passage covers 14 T cell receptor beta chains from one sample sequenced in a study of blood T cell repertoires in COVID-19. Using immunoSEQ multiplex PCR, the repertoire was profiled, and TCRdb retains in-frame clones only, with some absent. This repertoire shows about 300,000 clones, approximately 88% found once; its top ten account for about 1.8%. Source material: PBMCs or T cells enriched from blood (not recorded which). The receptors come from a middle-aged woman who had recovered from COVID-19.

On this clone itself: Mismatch with germline at one junction end may stem from a read error. This sequence joins TRBV7-7 and TRBJ2-3; 8 positions agree with TRBD1. The CDR3 spans 15 residues. In germline, CDR1 is SSHAT, CDR2 FNYEAQ (reference sequence). CDR3 region: CASSVGQGSTDTQYF. As DNA, the CDR3 is TGTGCTAGCAGCGTCGGACAGGGCAGCACAGATACGCAGTATTTT.

This clone was found a few times. The chain is built from TRBV4-3 and TRBJ1-6, with D possibly matching TRBD1 (5 bases). Germline values: CDR1 LGHNA, CDR2 YSLEER. With 0 bases removed from V and 10 bases from J, the gap between germline ends came to 16 bases. This CDR3 comprises 16 residues. CDR3 region: CASSQDLAGRESPLHF. CDR3 in DNA: TGCGCCAGCAGCCAAGATCTTGCAGGGAGGGAATCACCCCTCCACTTT.

The V call is TRBV5-5, the J call TRBJ2-2, with D possibly matching TRBD1 (6 bases). CDR1 SGHKS and CDR2 YYEKEE come from the germline V gene (reference sequence). The CDR3 runs to 14 residues. The V end lost 1 base, the J end lost 7 bases, and 11 bases lay between the germline ends. The CDR3 nucleotides are TGTGCCAGCAGCTTGAGGGGGAGCGGCGGGGAGCTGTTTTTT. This gives the protein CASSLRGSGGELFF. Together with reference TRBV5-5 and TRBJ2-2, the CDR3 gives the full variable domain: DAGVTQSPTHLIKTRGQQVTLRCSPISGHKSVSWYQQVLGQGPQFIFQYYEKEERGRGNFPDRFSARQFPNYSSELNVNALLLGDSALYLCASSLRGSGGELFFGEGSRLTVL.

V gene TRBV6-5 combines with J gene TRBJ2-2, with no clear D. Germline lookup yields CDR1 MNHEY and CDR2 SVGAGI. CDR3 size: 15 residues. With 1 base removed from V and 4 bases from J, the gap between germline ends came to 10 bases. CDR3 protein: CASSYLLEGTGELFF. CDR3 bases: TGTGCCAGCAGTTACTTGCTAGAAGGCACCGGGGAGCTGTTTTTT.

This clone was recorded once. The chain employs TRBV18 and TRBJ2-3; 8 nucleotides agree with TRBD2. Germline V CDR1 and CDR2: KGHSH, LQKENI. V gave up 4 bases and J gave up 4 bases; unmatched junction bases: 4. This CDR3 contains 14 residues. The CDR3 loop reads CASSLGLAPDTQYF. CDR3 bases: TGTGCCAGCTCACTAGGACTAGCCCCAGATACGCAGTATTTT.

V is TRBV7-8 and J is TRBJ2-1, with 8 bases lining up with TRBD2. Germline V lookup: CDR1 SGHVS, CDR2 FQNEAQ. After removal of 7 bases from V and 4 bases from J, the junction contained 9 bases not matched to a gene. The CDR3 sequence is 15 residues long. CDR3 amino acids: CASTLIRGGYNEQFF. In DNA form, the CDR3 reads TGTGCCAGCACCCTCATACGGGGGGGATACAATGAGCAGTTCTTC.

CDR3 nucleotides: TGTGCCAGCAGCCTAGCCCGTACAGATACGCAGTATTTT. Translated, it gives CASSLARTDTQYF. V usage is TRBV3-1 (or the pseudogene TRBV3-2) and J usage is TRBJ2-3; D remains unclear. V was cut by 4 bases and J by 3 bases, with 8 bases left in between. The CDR3 runs to 13 residues. Germline CDR1 LGHDT, CDR2 YNNKEL (reference sequence).

This clone was seen a few times. This chain connects TRBV11-2 to TRBJ1-1; 8 positions agree with TRBD1. Losses at the gene ends were 5 bases for V and 0 bases for J; bases not matched to a gene: 5. Looked up from germline, CDR1 is SGHAT and CDR2 is FQNNGV. CDR3 size: 15 residues. CDR3 region: CASSAPDRVNTEAFF. The CDR3 DNA reads TGTGCCAGCAGCGCGCCGGACAGGGTGAACACTGAAGCTTTCTTT.

The V gene is TRBV21-1, the J gene TRBJ2-7; the table assigns TRBD1, which was not confirmed against the DNA. TRBV21-1 is deemed a pseudogene. This CDR3 has 19 residues. The CDR3: CASSLLWDRGLDYSYEQYF. The CDR3 DNA reads TGTGCCAGCAGCCTGCTTTGGGACAGGGGGCTTGACTACTCCTACGAGCAGTACTTC.

The chain recombines TRBV11-2 with TRBJ2-3; D gene unclear. Deletions cut 5 bases from V and 0 bases from J, with 9 bases between. The CDR3 length is 14 residues. In germline, CDR1 is SGHAT, CDR2 FQNNGV. The CDR3: CASSQSFSTDTQYF. CDR3 coding DNA: TGTGCCAGCAGCCAGTCCTTTAGCACAGATACGCAGTATTTT. The full variable domain, its missing parts supplied by reference TRBV11-2 and TRBJ2-3, is EAGVAQSPRYKIIEKRQSVAFWCNPISGHATLYWYQQILGQGPKLLIQFQNNGVVDDSQLPKDRFSAERLKGVDSTLKIQPAKLEDSAVYLCASSQSFSTDTQYFGPGTRLTVL.

This sequence joins TRBV7-9 and TRBJ2-2; 12 bases are shared with TRBD2. CDR3 length: 18 residues. CDR1 and CDR2 from the germline V gene are SEHNR and FQNEAQ (reference sequence). J gave up 0 bases and V 5 bases, and 7 bases lay outside the gene matches. Here the CDR3 reads CASSPLGLAGSNTGELFF. For the CDR3, the DNA is TGTGCCAGCAGCCCCCTCGGACTAGCGGGATCGAACACCGGGGAGCTGTTTTTT.

CDR3 sequence reads: CASSPISVGTDTQYF. For the CDR3, the DNA is TGTGCCAGCAGCCCGATTAGCGTGGGCACAGATACGCAGTATTTT. The chain combines TRBV6-2 or TRBV6-3 with TRBJ2-3; weak D call: TRBD2 (5 bases). This CDR3 region has 15 residues. Trimming took off 6 bases at V and 1 base at J, with 14 bases between the two ends. Germline V gene data show CDR1 as MNHEY and CDR2 as SVGEGT.

The rearrangement links TRBV5-6 to TRBJ2-3, with TRBD2 matching over 12 bases. CDR1 SGHDT and CDR2 YYEEEE come from the germline V gene. V dropped 0 bases and J dropped 5; count of bases not matched to a gene: 4. This CDR3 contains 16 residues. The CDR3 loop reads CASSLGLAGAGDTQYF. The CDR3 DNA reads TGTGCCAGCAGCTTGGGACTAGCGGGAGCGGGAGATACGCAGTATTTT.

The V gene is TRBV15, the J gene TRBJ1-5, with D maybe TRBD1 (5 bases). Germline CDR1 and CDR2: LNHNV and YYDKDF (reference sequence). Trimming cost V 4 bases and J 3 bases, with 10 bases left between them. The CDR3 covers 14 residues. In DNA form, the CDR3 reads TGTGCCACCAGCATGACAGCCTACAATCAGCCCCAGCATTTT. Translation: CATSMTAYNQPQHF.